The 22 T cell receptor beta chains given below trace back to one sample, sequenced in a study of T cells in Graves' hyperthyroidism and ophthalmopathy (dated by TCRdb to the late 2010s). The library was built by means of multiplex PCR. Data came from an Illumina HiSeq 2000. TCR beta CDR3 regions were amplified from RNA transcripts. The first round of RT-PCR for the TCR CDR3 was performed with the HTBI primer set and the Qiagen OneStep RT-PCR kit. TCRdb reworked the public reads: Q25 trimming with fastp, MiXCR clone assembly, productive beta chains retained. Every CDR3 protein is listed once, alongside the most common genes and DNA of its rows. This sample lists about 290,000 distinct CDR3 sequences; less than 15% were detected once. The ten largest clones capture roughly 7.5% of the sample. The sample taken for sequencing was blood. All receptors derive from a woman in her twenties or thirties with Graves' hyperthyroidism that later progressed to Graves' ophthalmopathy.

The sample holds many counts of this clonotype. This chain links TRBV6-5 with TRBJ1-5; possibly TRBD1 for D (6 bases). V shed 2 bases and J shed 3 bases, with 20 bases lying between them. The CDR3 is 18 residues long. CDR1 is MNHEY and CDR2 is SVGAGI in the germline V gene. CDR3 sequence reads: CASSYPIRRRGTNQPQHF. The CDR3, as DNA: TGTGCCAGCAGTTACCCGATTCGACGGAGGGGGACCAATCAGCCCCAGCATTTT.

This clonotype has at least ten counts. The J gene is TRBJ1-2, the V gene TRBV20-1; 10 bases map to TRBD1. V shed 3 bases, J shed 4 bases, and the junction held 8 bases outside the gene matches. The CDR3 loop spans 15 amino acids. CDR1 is DFQATT and CDR2 is SNEGSKA in the germline V gene (reference sequence). CDR3 nucleotides: TGCAGTGCTAGTTCGTGGGACAGGGGCTTCTATGGCTACACCTTC. Its translation: CSASSWDRGFYGYTF.

This clonotype has at least ten counts. J is TRBJ1-2 and V is TRBV20-1; D not resolved. Germline V gene data show CDR1 as DFQATT and CDR2 as SNEGSKA (reference sequence). The CDR3 sequence is 12 residues long. This CDR3 is CSPYSFDYGYTF. The CDR3 coding sequence is TGCAGCCCCTATTCGTTTGACTATGGCTACACCTTC.

The chain uses TRBV6-1 and TRBJ1-6; D is perhaps TRBD1 (6 bases). Trimming stripped 2 bases from V and 9 bases from J, with 17 bases between. CDR1 is MNHNS, CDR2 SASEGT, per germline. The CDR3 totals 16 residues. DNA of the CDR3: TGTGCCAGCAGTGAACCCATCCGGGGGGCGATTTCACCCCTCCACTTT. This translates into CASSEPIRGAISPLHF.

This clonotype was seen at least ten times. The chain links TRBV5-1 to TRBJ2-7; D ambiguous. Deletions cut 5 bases from V and 5 bases from J, with 17 bases between. CDR1 and CDR2 (germline): SGHRS, YFSETQ. The CDR3 covers 14 residues. CDR3 residues: CASSPGPERHEQYF. CDR3 coding DNA: TGCGCCAGCAGTCCAGGTCCGGAGAGACACGAGCAGTACTTC.

This clonotype was seen a few times. The chain is built from TRBV4-3 and TRBJ2-3, with TRBD2 identical over 10 bases. Germline V gene data show CDR1 as LGHNA and CDR2 as YSLEER. CDR3 length: 16 amino acids. Losses at the gene ends were 4 bases for V and 7 bases for J; bases not matched to a gene: 11. The chain's CDR3 is CASSPSTSGLIHTQYF. For the CDR3, the DNA is TGCGCCAGCAGCCCCTCGACTAGCGGGCTTATCCATACGCAGTATTTT.

This clonotype came up many times. Given a much more abundant clone one base away, this may be a read error. J is TRBJ2-7 and V is TRBV2; D is undetermined. This CDR3 spans 12 amino acids. The V gene's germline CDR1 is SNHLY and CDR2 FYNNEI. The ends were cut back, 0 bases at V and 9 bases at J, with 9 bases in the middle. CDR3 nucleotides: TGTGCCAGCAGTGAAGCCATGGGTGGGCAGTACTTC. Its protein is CASSEAMGGQYF.

This clonotype was detected ten times or more. The J gene is TRBJ1-2, the V gene TRBV20-1; D call uncertain. The CDR3 runs to 9 residues. Trimming cost V 6 bases and J 7 bases, with 6 bases left between them. Germline CDR1 DFQATT, CDR2 SNEGSKA (reference sequence). In DNA form, the CDR3 reads TGCAGTGCCATCTCTGGCTACACCTTC. This codes for CSAISGYTF.

There are many counts of this clonotype. The rearrangement uses TRBV27 and TRBJ2-7, with 7 nucleotides matching TRBD1. This CDR3 comprises 15 residues. Germline lookup yields CDR1 MNHEY and CDR2 SMNVEV (reference sequence). After removal of 5 bases from V and 0 bases from J, the junction contained 7 bases not matched to a gene. CDR3 protein: CASSATGAHSYEQYF. The DNA of the CDR3 is TGTGCCAGCAGTGCTACAGGGGCCCACTCCTACGAGCAGTACTTC.

V gene TRBV5-1 combines with J gene TRBJ2-3; possible D gene TRBD2, 6 bases. The length of the CDR3 is 15 residues. V was cut by 4 bases and J by 0 bases, with 12 bases left in between. Germline V gives CDR1 SGHRS, CDR2 YFSETQ. CDR3 sequence (DNA): TGCGCCAGCAGCCTGGGGGACTCGAGCACAGATACGCAGTATTTT. It specifies CASSLGDSSTDTQYF.

This clonotype was observed a few times. This CDR3 reads CASSLQPGGELFF. The CDR3, as DNA: TGTGCCAGCAGCTTACAGCCGGGCGGGGAGCTGTTTTTT. The gene calls are TRBV7-3 and TRBJ2-2; D unresolved. The CDR3 consists of 13 residues. Germline V gene lookup returns CDR1 SGHTA and CDR2 FQGTGA. V lost 2 bases to trimming and J lost 7 bases, with 8 bases between them.

This clonotype was found many times. V gene TRBV12-5 combines with J gene TRBJ1-1, with 7 bases matching TRBD1. This CDR3 is built from 14 residues. Germline assignment: CDR1 LGHNT and CDR2 FRNRAP. V lost 2 bases to trimming and J lost 5 bases; unmatched junction nucleotides: 5. The CDR3 DNA sequence: TGTGCTAGTGGTTTGTCGCAGGGGGGGACTGAAGCTTTCTTT. Translation gives CASGLSQGGTEAFF. Full variable domain (outside the CDR3, taken from reference TRBV12-5 and TRBJ1-1): DARVTQTPRHKVTEMGQEVTMRCQPILGHNTVFWYRQTMMQGLELLAYFRNRAPLDDSGMPKDRFSAEMPDATLATLKIQPSEPRDSAVYFCASGLSQGGTEAFFGQGTRLTVV.

This clonotype was observed many times. J is TRBJ2-7 and V is TRBV28; TRBD1 matches at 8 bases. The CDR3 runs 14 residues. CDR1 is MDHEN and CDR2 is SYDVKM in the germline V gene. Trimming took 5 bases from V and 3 from J; bases not matched to a gene: 6. DNA for the CDR3: TGTGCCAGCAGTGGCGGACAGGGCATCTACGAGCAGTACTTC. This codes for CASSGGQGIYEQYF.

As concerns this clonotype: A read error may produce the germline difference seen at one junction end. The gene calls are TRBV9 and TRBJ2-7; 9 positions match TRBD2. The CDR3 sequence is 15 residues long. The V gene's germline CDR1 is SGDLS and CDR2 YYNGEE. CDR3 DNA sequence: TGTGCCAGCGGCGTAGAAGCGGGAGGAGGCGGGGAGCAGTACTTC. This gives the protein CASGVEAGGGGEQYF. The full variable domain, completed using reference TRBV9 and TRBJ2-7, is DSGVTQTPKHLITATGQRVTLRCSPRSGDLSVYWYQQSLDQGLQFLIQYYNGEERAKGNILERFSAQQFPDLHSELNLSSLELGDSALYFCASGVEAGGGGEQYFGPGTRLTVT.

This rearrangement joins TRBV6-4 to TRBJ2-3; either TRBD1 or TRBD2 may fit D (6 bases each). Germline values: CDR1 MRHNA, CDR2 SNTAGT. Trimming took 0 bases from V and 5 from J, leaving 12 bases between them. The CDR3 covers 15 residues. DNA of the CDR3: TGTGCCAGCAGTGACTCTGCCGGGGGCGGAGATACGCAGTATTTT. This sequence encodes CASSDSAGGGDTQYF.

This clonotype was counted many times. The CDR3 DNA reads as TGTGCCAGCAGACCTTATCGGGCGGGTAACACTGAAGCTTTCTTT. Its translation: CASRPYRAGNTEAFF. The chain couples TRBV27 to TRBJ1-1; D is unresolved. The CDR3 length is 15 residues. Trimming took 6 bases from V and 2 from J, leaving 16 bases between them. Per the germline V gene, CDR1 is MNHEY and CDR2 is SMNVEV (reference sequence).

This clonotype was observed many times. This chain joins TRBV4-1 and TRBJ2-7, with TRBD1 matching 9 bases. The V gene's germline CDR1 is MGHRA and CDR2 YSYEKL. V gave up 5 bases and J gave up 5 bases; unmatched junction bases: 10. CDR3 length: 15 amino acids. The CDR3 region is CASSSPGTGFNEQYF. The CDR3 DNA is TGCGCCAGCAGCTCGCCGGGGACAGGGTTCAACGAGCAGTACTTC.

This clonotype was seen many times. The J gene is TRBJ2-3, the V gene TRBV7-9, with a tentative D call TRBD2 (5 bases). V was cut by 5 bases and J by 6 bases, with 21 bases left in between. This CDR3 spans 16 amino acids. Germline CDR1 reads SEHNR; CDR2 reads FQNEAQ (reference sequence). The CDR3 DNA sequence: TGTGCCAGCAGCCACCTTTACGGGGTAGGTGGCGATACGCAGTATTTT. Residues: CASSHLYGVGGDTQYF.

This clonotype was detected a few times. This could be a read error, since a much larger clone is one nucleotide away. The conserved final phenylalanine or tryptophan is absent from the CDR3, which likely points to a read error. The chain uses TRBV10-3 and TRBJ1-1; D gene unclear. V was shortened by 4 bases and J by 1 base, with 4 bases between the two germline ends. This CDR3 contains 12 residues. CDR1 and CDR2 from the germline V gene are ENHRY and SYGVKD. The CDR3 protein is CAISGPNTEAFL. As DNA, the CDR3 is TGTGCCATCAGTGGACCGAACACTGAAGCTTTCCTT.

This clonotype was recorded at least ten times. The chain couples TRBV2 to TRBJ1-2, with no clear D. This CDR3 contains 10 residues. Trimming removed 10 bases from V and 9 bases from J, with 12 bases in between. Germline lookup yields CDR1 SNHLY and CDR2 FYNNEI. CDR3 sequence (DNA): TGTGCCACGTTTTCATTAAGCTACACCTTC. Its translation: CATFSLSYTF.

This chain joins TRBV3-1 and TRBJ1-4, with TRBD1 matching 10 bases. The germline CDR1 and CDR2 sequences are LGHDT and YNNKEL (reference sequence). The CDR3 contains 18 residues. The junction had 8 bases not matched to a gene; V was cut back by 2 bases and J by 2 bases. CDR3 residues: CASSQFMTGGETNEKLFF. CDR3 coding DNA: TGTGCCAGCAGCCAATTTATGACAGGGGGCGAGACTAATGAAAAACTGTTTTTT.

This clonotype was observed at least ten times. The rearrangement uses TRBV28 and TRBJ2-7; unclear D gene. The CDR3 covers 14 residues. Germline lookup yields CDR1 MDHEN and CDR2 SYDVKM. Deletions cut 0 bases from V and 6 bases from J, with 12 bases between. The CDR3 sequence is CASSLCSPECEQYF. CDR3 sequence (DNA): TGTGCCAGCAGTTTATGTTCCCCTGAATGCGAGCAGTACTTC.